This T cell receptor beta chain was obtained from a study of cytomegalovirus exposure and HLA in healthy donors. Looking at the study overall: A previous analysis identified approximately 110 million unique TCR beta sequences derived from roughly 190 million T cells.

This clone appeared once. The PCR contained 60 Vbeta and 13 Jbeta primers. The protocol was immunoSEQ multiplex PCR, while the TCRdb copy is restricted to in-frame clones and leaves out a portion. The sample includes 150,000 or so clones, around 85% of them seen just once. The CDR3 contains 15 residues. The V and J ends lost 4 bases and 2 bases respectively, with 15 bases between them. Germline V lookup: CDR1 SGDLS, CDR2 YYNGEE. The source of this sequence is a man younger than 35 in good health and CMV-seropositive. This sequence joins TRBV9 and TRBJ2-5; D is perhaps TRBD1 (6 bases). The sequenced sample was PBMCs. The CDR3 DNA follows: TGTGCCAGCAGCCGCAATATCGGACAGCAAGAGACCCAGTACTTC. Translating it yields CASSRNIGQQETQYF.